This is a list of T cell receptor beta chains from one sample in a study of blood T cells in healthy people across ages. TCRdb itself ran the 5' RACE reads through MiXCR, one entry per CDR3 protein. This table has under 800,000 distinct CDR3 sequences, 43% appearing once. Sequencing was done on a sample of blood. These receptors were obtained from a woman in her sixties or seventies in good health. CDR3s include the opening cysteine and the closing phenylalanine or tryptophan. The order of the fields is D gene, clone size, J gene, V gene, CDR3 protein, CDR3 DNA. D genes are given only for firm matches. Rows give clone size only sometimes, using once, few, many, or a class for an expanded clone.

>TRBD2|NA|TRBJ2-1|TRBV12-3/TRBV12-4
CASNRGDEAYNEQFF
TGTGCCAGTAACCGGGGGGACGAGGCCTACAATGAGCAGTTCTTC
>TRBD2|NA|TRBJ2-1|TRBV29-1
CSVEGLAGQFF
TGCAGCGTTGAGGGACTAGCGGGCCAGTTCTTC
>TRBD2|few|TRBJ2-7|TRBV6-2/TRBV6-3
CASRHVAGVLHEQYF
TGTGCCAGCAGGCACGTAGCGGGAGTCCTCCACGAGCAGTACTTC
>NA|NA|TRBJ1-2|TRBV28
CASGQTAKWYDYGYTF
TGTGCCAGCGGCCAAACTGCCAAGTGGTATGACTATGGCTACACCTTC
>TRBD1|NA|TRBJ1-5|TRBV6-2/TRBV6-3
CASSRTGYLEQPQHF
TGTGCCAGCAGCCGGACAGGGTATCTGGAGCAGCCCCAGCATTTT
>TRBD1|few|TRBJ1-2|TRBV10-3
CAIKPGQGSNGYTF
TGTGCCATCAAACCGGGACAGGGGTCGAATGGCTACACCTTC
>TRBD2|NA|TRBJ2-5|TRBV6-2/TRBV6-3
CASSAGLAGAQETQYF
TGTGCCAGCAGTGCGGGACTAGCGGGGGCACAAGAGACCCAGTACTTC
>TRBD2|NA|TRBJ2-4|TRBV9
CASSVGGAGGDNEQYF
TGTGCCAGCAGCGTAGGAGGAGCGGGAGGCGACAATGAGCAGTACTTC
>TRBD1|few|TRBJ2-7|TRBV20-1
CSAPRPGQASYEQYF
TGCAGTGCCCCCCGCCCGGGACAGGCCTCCTACGAGCAGTACTTC
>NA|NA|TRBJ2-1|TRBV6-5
CASRPRRVRDEQFF
TGTGCCAGCAGACCGCGGCGGGTTAGAGATGAGCAGTTCTTC
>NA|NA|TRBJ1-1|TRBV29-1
CSVDAQNTEAFF
TGCAGCGTTGATGCTCAGAACACTGAAGCTTTCTTT
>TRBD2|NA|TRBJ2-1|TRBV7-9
CASSLAGGPLNEQFF
TGTGCCAGCAGCTTAGCGGGAGGGCCATTAAATGAGCAGTTCTTC
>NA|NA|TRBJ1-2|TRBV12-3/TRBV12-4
CASNLAQGSYTF
TGTGCCAGCAATTTAGCCCAGGGGAGTTACACCTTC
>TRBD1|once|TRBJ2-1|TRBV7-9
CANSSGQGAYNEQFF
TGTGCCAACAGCTCTGGGCAGGGGGCCTACAATGAGCAGTTCTTC
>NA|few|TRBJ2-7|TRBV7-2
CASSVVSGEGGQYF
TGTGCCAGCAGCGTAGTATCGGGAGAAGGCGGGCAGTACTTC
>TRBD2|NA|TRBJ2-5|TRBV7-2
CACRRSSLAGGPYEQYF
TGTGCCTGCAGGCGAAGTAGTCTAGCGGGAGGGCCGTATGAGCAGTACTTC
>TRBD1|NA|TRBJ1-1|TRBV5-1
CASSLVGQGVEAFF
TGCGCCAGCAGCTTGGTAGGACAGGGTGTAGAAGCTTTCTTT
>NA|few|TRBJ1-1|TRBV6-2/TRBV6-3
CASRPHALENTEAFF
TGTGCCAGCAGGCCCCACGCTTTGGAGAACACTGAAGCTTTCTTT
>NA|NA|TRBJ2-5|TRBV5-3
CARSWPAKETQYF
TGTGCCAGAAGCTGGCCAGCCAAAGAGACCCAGTACTTC
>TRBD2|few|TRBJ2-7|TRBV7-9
CASSATGTSSYEQYF
TGTGCCAGCAGCGCGACCGGGACTAGCTCCTACGAGCAGTACTTC
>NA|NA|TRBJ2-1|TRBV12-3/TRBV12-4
CASKRFSGSDNEQFF
TGTGCCAGCAAGAGGTTTAGCGGTTCAGACAATGAGCAGTTCTTC
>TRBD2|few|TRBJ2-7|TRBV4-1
CASSQDSAGGTRNEQYF
TGCGCCAGCAGCCAAGATAGTGCGGGGGGAACAAGAAACGAGCAGTACTTC
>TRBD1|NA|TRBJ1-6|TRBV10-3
CAISGAGGLFNSPLHF
TGTGCCATCAGTGGGGCAGGGGGCCTTTTTAATTCACCCCTCCACTTT
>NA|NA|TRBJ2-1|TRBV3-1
CASSQPSSYNEQFF
TGTGCCAGCAGCCAACCGAGCTCCTACAATGAGCAGTTCTTC
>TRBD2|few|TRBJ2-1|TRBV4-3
CASSQGGLAGGINEQFF
TGCGCCAGCAGCCAAGGGGGTCTAGCGGGAGGGATCAATGAGCAGTTCTTC
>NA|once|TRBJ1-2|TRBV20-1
CRASVRVYGYTF
TGCAGGGCTAGCGTTAGGGTCTATGGCTACACCTTC
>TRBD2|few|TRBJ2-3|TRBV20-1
CSARLAGGVDTQYF
TGCAGTGCTAGACTAGCGGGGGGGGTAGATACGCAGTATTTT
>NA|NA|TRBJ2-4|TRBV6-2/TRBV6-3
CASSYGAATVNIQYF
TGTGCCAGCAGTTACGGGGCCGCGACGGTAAACATTCAGTACTTC
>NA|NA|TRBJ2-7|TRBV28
CASSSTGSGSYEQYF
TGTGCCAGCAGTTCCACAGGGTCTGGTTCCTACGAGCAGTACTTC
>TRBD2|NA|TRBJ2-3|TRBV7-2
CASSLDGKLAGPDTQYF
TGTGCCAGCAGCTTAGACGGGAAGCTAGCGGGACCAGATACGCAGTATTTT
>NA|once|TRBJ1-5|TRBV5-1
CASSYEEAQGQPQHF
TGCGCCAGCAGCTACGAAGAGGCCCAGGGGCAGCCCCAGCATTTT
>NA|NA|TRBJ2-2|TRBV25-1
CAGSESSLANTGELFF
TGTGCCGGCAGTGAATCTAGCCTCGCGAACACCGGGGAGCTGTTTTTT
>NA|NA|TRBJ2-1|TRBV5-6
CASSRWGASYNEQFF
TGTGCCAGCAGCCGATGGGGGGCGTCCTACAATGAGCAGTTCTTC
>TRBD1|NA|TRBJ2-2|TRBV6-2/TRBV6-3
CASRTGTLTGELFF
TGTGCCAGCCGGACAGGGACCCTCACCGGGGAGCTGTTTTTT
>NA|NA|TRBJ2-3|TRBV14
CASSQDLLVATGTDTQYF
TGTGCCAGCAGCCAAGATCTGCTGGTGGCCACTGGTACAGATACGCAGTATTTT
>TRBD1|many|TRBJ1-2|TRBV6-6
CASSYTDRVYGYTF
TGTGCCAGCAGTTACACCGACAGGGTCTATGGCTACACCTTC
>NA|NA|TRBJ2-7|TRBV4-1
CASSHGLDYEQYF
TGCGCCAGCAGCCACGGACTGGACTACGAGCAGTACTTC
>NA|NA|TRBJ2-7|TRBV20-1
CSASQAQQYF
TGCAGTGCTAGCCAGGCCCAGCAGTACTTC
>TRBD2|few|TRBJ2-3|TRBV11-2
CASSPPSTSGRAEADTQYF
TGTGCCAGCAGCCCACCCTCGACTAGCGGGAGGGCCGAGGCAGATACGCAGTATTTT
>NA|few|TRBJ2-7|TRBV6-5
CASSAAQGYEQYF
TGTGCCAGCAGTGCGGCCCAGGGCTACGAGCAGTACTTC